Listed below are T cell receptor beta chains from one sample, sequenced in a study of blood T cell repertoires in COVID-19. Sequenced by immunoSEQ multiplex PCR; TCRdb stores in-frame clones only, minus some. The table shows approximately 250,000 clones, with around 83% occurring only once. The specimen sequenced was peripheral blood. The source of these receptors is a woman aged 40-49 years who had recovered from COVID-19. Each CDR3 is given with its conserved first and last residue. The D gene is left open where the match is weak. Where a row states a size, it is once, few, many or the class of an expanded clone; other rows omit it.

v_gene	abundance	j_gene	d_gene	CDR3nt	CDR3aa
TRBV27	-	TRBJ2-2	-	TGTGCCAGCGGCGGCAACGCGAACACCGGGGAGCTGTTTTTT	CASGGNANTGELFF
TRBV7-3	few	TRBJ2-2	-	TGTGCCAGCAGCTTTCAGGGCCCCGGGGAGCTGTTTTTT	CASSFQGPGELFF
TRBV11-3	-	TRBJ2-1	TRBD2	TGTGCCAGCAGCTTCCTTAGCGGGGGGGCCAATGAGCAGTTCTTC	CASSFLSGGANEQFF
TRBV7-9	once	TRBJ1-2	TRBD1	TGTGCCAGCAGCGCCGGGACAGCTAACCCTTATGGCTACACCTTC	CASSAGTANPYGYTF
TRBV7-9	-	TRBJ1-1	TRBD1	TGTGCCAGCAGTACGGGACAGGAAGCTTTCTTT	CASSTGQEAFF
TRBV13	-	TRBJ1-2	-	TGTGCCAGCAGCTCCGCTGCCTTCGGGGATGGCTACACCTTC	CASSSAAFGDGYTF
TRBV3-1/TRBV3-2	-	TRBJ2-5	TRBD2	TGTGCCAGCAGCCAAGTAGCTGGGAATAGCGGGGGACAAAGGGAGACCCAGTACTTC	CASSQVAGNSGGQRETQYF
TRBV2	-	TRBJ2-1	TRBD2	TGTGCCAGCAGTGAAGCTGGGCGGGGGGCCGAGCAGTTCTTC	CASSEAGRGAEQFF
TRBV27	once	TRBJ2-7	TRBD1	TGTGCCACCCGGGGACAGGGCACCTACGAGCAGTACTTC	CATRGQGTYEQYF
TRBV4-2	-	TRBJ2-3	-	TGTGCCAGCAGCCAAGTCAGTGGGGGGACAGATACGCAGTATTTT	CASSQVSGGTDTQYF
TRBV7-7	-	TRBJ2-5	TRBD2	TGTGCCAGCAGGCGCTTAGCGGGGGTACAAGAGACCCAGTACTTC	CASRRLAGVQETQYF
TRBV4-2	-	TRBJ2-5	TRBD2	TGTGCCAGCAGCCAAGGGGGAGGGAAGTACCAAGAGACCCAGTACTTC	CASSQGGGKYQETQYF
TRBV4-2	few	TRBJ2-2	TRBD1	TGTGCCAGCAGCCAAGGCACCGGGACAGGGGCCGCCGGGGAGCTGTTTTTT	CASSQGTGTGAAGELFF
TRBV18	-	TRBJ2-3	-	TGTGCCAGCTCACCCCGGGGTACCTCTAGCACAGATACGCAGTATTTT	CASSPRGTSSTDTQYF
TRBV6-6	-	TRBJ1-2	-	TGTGCCAGCGGTAACAGGGAGAGCAACTATGGCTACACCTTC	CASGNRESNYGYTF
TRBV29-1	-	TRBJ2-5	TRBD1	TGCAGCGCTGAACAGGGGCGAGAGACCCAGTACTTC	CSAEQGRETQYF
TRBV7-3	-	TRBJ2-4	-	TGTGCCAGCAGCTCGAACCAGGGAAACATTCAGTACTTC	CASSSNQGNIQYF
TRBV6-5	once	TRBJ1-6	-	TGTGCCAGCAGTACCCAGGGGTCACCCCTCCACTTT	CASSTQGSPLHF
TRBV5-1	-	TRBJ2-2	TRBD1	TGCGCCAGCAGCTTACAGGGGCCTTCGAACACCGGGGAGCTGTTTTTT	CASSLQGPSNTGELFF
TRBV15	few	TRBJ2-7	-	TGTGCCACCAGCAGAGGCGGGAAGGGGTACGAGCAGTACTTC	CATSRGGKGYEQYF
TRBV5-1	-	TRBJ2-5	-	TGCGCCAGCAGCTTGTTGAGTGAAGAGACCCAGTACTTC	CASSLLSEETQYF
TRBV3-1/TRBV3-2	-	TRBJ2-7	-	TGTGCCAGCAGCCAAGATTACGGGGAGCAGTACTTC	CASSQDYGEQYF
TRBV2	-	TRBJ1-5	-	TGTGCCAGCAGTGAAAGGACAGAACATCAGCCCCAGCATTTT	CASSERTEHQPQHF
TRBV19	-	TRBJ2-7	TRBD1	TGTGCCAGTAGCTTCGCCGGGACAGCGAACTCCTACGAGCAGTACTTC	CASSFAGTANSYEQYF
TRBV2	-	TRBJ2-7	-	TGTGCCAGCAGGGAAACAGTAGGCGAGCAGTACTTC	CASRETVGEQYF
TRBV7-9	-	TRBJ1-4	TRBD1	TGTGCCAGCAGCATGGACAGGGGCGTTAGTGAAAAACTGTTTTTT	CASSMDRGVSEKLFF
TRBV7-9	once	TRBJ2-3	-	TGTGCCAGCTGGGGGGCGGGGGCCACAGATACGCAGTATTTT	CASWGAGATDTQYF
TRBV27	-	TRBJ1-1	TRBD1	TGTGCCAGCAGCCGCACCTCGACAGGGCAGAACACTGAAGCTTTCTTT	CASSRTSTGQNTEAFF
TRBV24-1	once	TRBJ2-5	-	TGTGCCACCAGTGACCCCCGCGAGGGTGAGACCCAGTACTTC	CATSDPREGETQYF
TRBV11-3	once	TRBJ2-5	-	TGTGCCAGCAGCCAGTCCAGGGGACAAGAGACCCAGTACTTC	CASSQSRGQETQYF
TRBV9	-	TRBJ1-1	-	TGTGCCAGCAGCGTAGCTGTTAACTATAACACTGAAGCTTTCTTT	CASSVAVNYNTEAFF
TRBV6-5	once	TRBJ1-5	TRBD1	TGTGCCAGCAGGGGGGACAGGGCCTTCAATCAGCCCCAGCATTTT	CASRGDRAFNQPQHF
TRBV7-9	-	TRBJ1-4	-	TGTGCCAGCAGCCCCCTCGGGAACCTTGGGGAACTGTTTTTT	CASSPLGNLGELFF
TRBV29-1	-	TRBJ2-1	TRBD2	TGCAGCGTTTTGGGACTAGCGGGGGCCCTATTCTCCTACAATGAGCAGTTCTTC	CSVLGLAGALFSYNEQFF
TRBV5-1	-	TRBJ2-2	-	TGCGCCAGCAGCTTGGGGGGGCTCACCGGGGAGCTGTTTTTT	CASSLGGLTGELFF
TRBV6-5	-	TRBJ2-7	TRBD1	TGTGCCAGCAGCGAGACAGGGGACCACTACGAGCAGTACTTC	CASSETGDHYEQYF
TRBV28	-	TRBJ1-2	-	TGTGCCAGCAGCCCCCCACAGGGAACCTATGGCTACACCTTC	CASSPPQGTYGYTF
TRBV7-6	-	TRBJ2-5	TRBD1	TGTGCCAGCAGCTTAAATATACATTGGACAGGGTCGAGGGTCGGGCAAGAGACCCAGTACTTC	CASSLNIHWTGSRVGQETQYF
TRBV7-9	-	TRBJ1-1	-	TGTGCCAGCAGCTTATCCTACAGGCCATTGACTGAAGCTTTCTTT	CASSLSYRPLTEAFF
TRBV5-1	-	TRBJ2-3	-	TGCGCCAGCAGCTTGGGCCAGGGGGGTCCTACAGATACGCAGTATTTT	CASSLGQGGPTDTQYF
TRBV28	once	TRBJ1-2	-	TGTGCCAGCAGTTTAGCAGGGATCTATGGCTACACCTTC	CASSLAGIYGYTF
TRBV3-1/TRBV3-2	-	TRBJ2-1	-	TGTGCCAGCAGCCAAGGCCCACTACCCTCCTACAATGAGCAGTTCTTC	CASSQGPLPSYNEQFF
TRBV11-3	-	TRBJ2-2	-	TGTGCCAGCAGCGGTACGGGGATGGTCACCGGGGAGCTGTTTTTT	CASSGTGMVTGELFF
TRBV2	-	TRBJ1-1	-	TGTGCCAGCAGGAGGACTGAGTCGGAGGCTGAAGCTTTCTTT	CASRRTESEAEAFF
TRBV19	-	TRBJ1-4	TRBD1	TGTGCCAGCCAGGACAGGCCCGCAACTAATGAAAAACTGTTTTTT	CASQDRPATNEKLFF
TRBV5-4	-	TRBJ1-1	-	TGTGCCAGCAACCGCGGGGAGGCGAACACTGAAGCTTTCTTT	CASNRGEANTEAFF
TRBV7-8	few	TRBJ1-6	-	TGTGCCAGCAGCCGACGAGACAGTAATTCACCCCTCCACTTT	CASSRRDSNSPLHF
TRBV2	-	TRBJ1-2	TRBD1	TGTGCCAGCAGTACAGGGGGCGCCTATGGCTACACCTTC	CASSTGGAYGYTF
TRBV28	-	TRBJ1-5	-	TGTGCCAGCCTTAATAGCAATCAGCCCCAGCATTTT	CASLNSNQPQHF
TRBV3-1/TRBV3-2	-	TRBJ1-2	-	TGTGCCAGCAGCCGAGAGGTAGGGGTACTTGGCTACACCTTC	CASSREVGVLGYTF
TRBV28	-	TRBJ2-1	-	TGTGCCAGCCAGGGAACCTACAATGAGCAGTTCTTC	CASQGTYNEQFF
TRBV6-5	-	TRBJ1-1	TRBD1	TGTGCCAGCAGGGGTGACAGGGGGCACACTGAAGCTTTCTTT	CASRGDRGHTEAFF
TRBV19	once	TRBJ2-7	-	TGTGCCAGTAGTGGTACCGGGCGACAGGGAGGACGCTACGAGCAGTACTTC	CASSGTGRQGGRYEQYF
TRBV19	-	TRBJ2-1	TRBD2	TGTGCCAGTAGTATTAGCGGGTCCGCCTACAATGAGCAGTTCTTC	CASSISGSAYNEQFF
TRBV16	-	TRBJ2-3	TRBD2	TGTGCCAGCAGCCAAAGGACTAGCGGGGGCCTCACAGATACGCAGTATTTT	CASSQRTSGGLTDTQYF
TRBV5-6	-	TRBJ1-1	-	TGTGCCAGCAGCTCGGCGGTCCACATCCCCCGAGGGAACACTGAAGCTTTCTTT	CASSSAVHIPRGNTEAFF
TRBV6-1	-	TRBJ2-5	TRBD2	TGTGCCAGCAGTGAAGGGCCTTTGGGACTAGCGGGGGGGCGAGCGTACTTC	CASSEGPLGLAGGRAYF
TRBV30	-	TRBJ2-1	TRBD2	TGTGCCTGGAGTGCGACTAGCGCGAATGAGCAGTTCTTC	CAWSATSANEQFF
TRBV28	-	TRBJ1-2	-	TGTGCCAGCAGAGGACAACCCACAGCCAACTATGGCTACACCTTC	CASRGQPTANYGYTF